This is a list of T cell receptor beta chains from one sample in a study of HIV-infected children after antiretroviral therapy interruption. TCRdb ran MiXCR on the 3' RACE reads and lists one entry per CDR3 protein. There are approximately 96,000 distinct CDR3 sequences in the sample; roughly 6.4% occur only once, and about 1.1% lies in the top ten. Here the sequenced sample was CD45RA+ CD4+ T cells from PBMCs, pooled from several time points, taken from a donor given antiretroviral therapy, either interrupted or continuous. The receptor set was obtained from a pool of human donors with HIV. Each CDR3 is given with its conserved first and last residue. The D gene is left open where the match is weak. Part of the rows lack a size; the others show once, few, many or a class for expanded clones.

abundance: .
j_gene: TRBJ2-3
v_gene: TRBV2
d_gene: TRBD2
CDR3nt: TGTGCCAGCAGTGAAGGGCTAGCGGGCACAGATACGCAGTATTTT
CDR3aa: CASSEGLAGTDTQYF

abundance: many
j_gene: TRBJ2-7
v_gene: TRBV28
d_gene: TRBD1
CDR3nt: TGTGCCAGCAGCATTCCCGGGACAGGGCACTACGAGCAGTACTTC
CDR3aa: CASSIPGTGHYEQYF

abundance: many
j_gene: TRBJ1-2
v_gene: TRBV18
d_gene: TRBD1
CDR3nt: TGTGCCAGCTCACCGCCGGGACAGGGCCCTAACTATGGCTACACCTTC
CDR3aa: CASSPPGQGPNYGYTF

abundance: once
j_gene: TRBJ2-1
v_gene: TRBV11-2
d_gene: TRBD1
CDR3nt: TGTGCCAGCAGCTCTGACAGGGGCGCCAGGAATGAGCAGTTCTTC
CDR3aa: CASSSDRGARNEQFF

abundance: many
j_gene: TRBJ1-2
v_gene: TRBV13
d_gene: TRBD1
CDR3nt: TGTGCCAGCAGCTCCGGGACAGGGGCTAACTATGGCTACACCTTC
CDR3aa: CASSSGTGANYGYTF

abundance: few
j_gene: TRBJ2-1
v_gene: TRBV5-4
d_gene: .
CDR3nt: TGTGCCAGCACCCCGGACTCTCCTTCCTACAATGAGCAGTTCTTC
CDR3aa: CASTPDSPSYNEQFF

abundance: many
j_gene: TRBJ1-1
v_gene: TRBV30
d_gene: .
CDR3nt: TGTGCCTGGAGTAGGAGGGGTGAAGCTTTCTTT
CDR3aa: CAWSRRGEAFF

abundance: few
j_gene: TRBJ2-7
v_gene: TRBV5-1
d_gene: TRBD2
CDR3nt: TGCGCCAGCAGCACAATAGCGGGGGCCCTTCCGGGGGAGCAGTACTTC
CDR3aa: CASSTIAGALPGEQYF

abundance: many
j_gene: TRBJ2-1
v_gene: TRBV6-2/TRBV6-3
d_gene: .
CDR3nt: TGTGCCAGCAGTTACTTAGGGGAGCAGTTCTTC
CDR3aa: CASSYLGEQFF

abundance: many
j_gene: TRBJ2-1
v_gene: TRBV10-1
d_gene: TRBD2
CDR3nt: TGCGCCAGCAGTGACCCCCCTTTAGCGGGAGTAGGAGAGCAGTTCTTC
CDR3aa: CASSDPPLAGVGEQFF

abundance: many
j_gene: TRBJ1-1
v_gene: TRBV2
d_gene: .
CDR3nt: TGTGCCAGCAGGCCTGACAGGTTGAACACTGAAGCTTTCTTT
CDR3aa: CASRPDRLNTEAFF

abundance: .
j_gene: TRBJ1-1
v_gene: TRBV7-3
d_gene: TRBD1
CDR3nt: TGTGCCAGCAGCTTGGAAGGGGGCAGAATGAACACTGAAGCTTTCTTT
CDR3aa: CASSLEGGRMNTEAFF

abundance: many
j_gene: TRBJ1-4
v_gene: TRBV12-3/TRBV12-4
d_gene: TRBD1
CDR3nt: TGTGCCAGCAGTGCCGGGACAGAGAATGAAAAACTGTTTTTT
CDR3aa: CASSAGTENEKLFF